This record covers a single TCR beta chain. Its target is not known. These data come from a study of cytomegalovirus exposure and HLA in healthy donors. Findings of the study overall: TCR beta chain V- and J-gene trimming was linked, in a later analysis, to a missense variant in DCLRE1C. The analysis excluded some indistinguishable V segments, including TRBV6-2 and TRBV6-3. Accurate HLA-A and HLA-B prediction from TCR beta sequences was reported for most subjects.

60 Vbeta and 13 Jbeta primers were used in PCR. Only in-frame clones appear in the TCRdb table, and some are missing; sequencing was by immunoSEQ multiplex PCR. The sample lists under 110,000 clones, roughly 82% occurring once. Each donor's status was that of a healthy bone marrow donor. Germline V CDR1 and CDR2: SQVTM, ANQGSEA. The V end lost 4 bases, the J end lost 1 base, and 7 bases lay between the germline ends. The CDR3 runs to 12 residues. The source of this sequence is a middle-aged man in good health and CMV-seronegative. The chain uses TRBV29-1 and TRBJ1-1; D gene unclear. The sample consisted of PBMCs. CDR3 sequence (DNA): TGCAGCGTTGGACTTAGGAACACTGAAGCTTTCTTT. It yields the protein CSVGLRNTEAFF. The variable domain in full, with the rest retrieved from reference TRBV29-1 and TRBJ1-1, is SAVISQKPSRDICQRGTSLTIQCQVDSQVTMMFWYRQQPGQSLTLIATANQGSEATYESGFVIDKFPISRPNLTFSTLTVSNMSPEDSSIYLCSVGLRNTEAFFGQGTRLTVV.